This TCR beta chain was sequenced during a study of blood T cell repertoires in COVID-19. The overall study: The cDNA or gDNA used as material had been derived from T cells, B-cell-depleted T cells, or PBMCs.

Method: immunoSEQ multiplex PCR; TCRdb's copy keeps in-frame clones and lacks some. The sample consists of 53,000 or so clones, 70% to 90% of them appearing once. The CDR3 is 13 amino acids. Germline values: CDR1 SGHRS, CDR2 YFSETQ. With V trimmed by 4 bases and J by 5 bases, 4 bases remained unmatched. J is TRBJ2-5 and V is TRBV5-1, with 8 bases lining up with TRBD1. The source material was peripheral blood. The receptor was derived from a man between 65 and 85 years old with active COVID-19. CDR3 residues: CASSPTGVETQYF. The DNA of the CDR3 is TGCGCCAGCAGCCCGACAGGGGTCGAGACCCAGTACTTC.